The 17 T cell receptor beta chains below come from one sample, sequenced in a study of regulatory T cells in long-lasting Graves disease. TCR beta libraries were built with iRepertoire HTBI primers and Arm-PCR of CDR3 regions. Via MiXCR, TCRdb re-called the multiplex PCR reads, giving one row per CDR3 protein. The sample consists of around 500,000 distinct CDR3 sequences, approximately 15% of them appearing once. Time point noted: newly diagnosed GD, antithyroid drugs for less than 3 months. PBMC-extracted RNA yielded the TCR library. These data were likewise used in another study, on T cells in Graves' hyperthyroidism and ophthalmopathy.

Sample: peripheral blood mononuclear cells (PBMCs), taken at new diagnosis, from a patient treated with antithyroid drugs. The origin of the receptors is a man aged 30-40 years with Graves disease.

This clonotype has just a few counts. The chain combines TRBV11-2 with TRBJ2-1; D is perhaps TRBD2 (6 bases). This CDR3 has 15 residues. Germline loops: CDR1 SGHAT, CDR2 FQNNGV. V gave up 3 bases and J gave up 12 bases, with 21 bases separating them. CDR3 in DNA: TGTGCCAGCAGCTTTGGGACGGGACTCCCGACCGCGCAGTTCTTC. Amino acid sequence: CASSFGTGLPTAQFF.

Concerning this clonotype itself: Mismatch with germline at one junction end may stem from a read error. CDR3 region: CASSLLTAPYGQYF. CDR3 nucleotide sequence: TGTGCCAGCAGCTTACTGACAGCACCCTACGGGCAGTACTTC. The V and J genes are TRBV13 and TRBJ2-7, with D possibly TRBD1 on 5 matching bases. CDR3 length equals 14 residues. Germline V gene sequence: CDR1 PRHDT, CDR2 FYEKMQ (reference sequence).

The chain's CDR3 is CASSQDGKEVFF. CDR3 bases: TGTGCCAGCAGCCAAGATGGAAAGGAGGTCTTCTTC. This chain uses TRBV3-1 with TRBJ2-1, with a tentative D call TRBD2 (5 bases). V was clipped by 0 bases and J by 16 bases, with 13 bases between them. This CDR3 region has 12 residues. Germline V CDR1 and CDR2: LGHDT, YNNKEL (reference sequence).

This clonotype was seen many times. This chain connects TRBV5-1 to TRBJ1-2, with a weak D call TRBD1 (5 bases). This CDR3 spans 15 amino acids. V was cut by 0 bases and J by 5 bases, with 14 bases left in between. Germline CDR1 reads SGHRS; CDR2 reads YFSETQ. The CDR3 sequence is CASSLGPGVRYGYTF. The CDR3 nucleotides read TGCGCCAGCAGCTTGGGGCCGGGGGTAAGGTATGGCTACACCTTC.

This clonotype was seen ten or more times. The genes are TRBV29-1 and TRBJ2-4; no reliable D call. CDR1 is SQVTM and CDR2 is ANQGSEA in the germline V gene. The V end lost 4 bases, the J end lost 0 bases, and 7 bases lay between the germline ends. This CDR3 is built from 13 residues. This CDR3 is CSVVGVAKNIQYF. The CDR3 DNA is TGCAGCGTTGTAGGAGTAGCCAAAAACATTCAGTACTTC.

The rearrangement uses TRBV10-3 and TRBJ2-1; the D is unclear. The better agreement between TRBJ2-5 and the DNA end casts doubt on the J call. Germline CDR1 is ENHRY and CDR2 is SYGVKD. This CDR3 is 14 amino acids long. For the CDR3, the DNA is TGTGCCATCAGTGTCAGGCCCAGCGAAGAGACCCAGTACTTC. Protein product: CAISVRPSEETQYF.

This clonotype was found many times. The chain couples TRBV2 to TRBJ2-5; D may match TRBD1 or TRBD2 (5 bases each). CDR1 and CDR2 from the germline V gene are SNHLY and FYNNEI. V was clipped by 1 base and J by 0 bases, with 6 bases between them. This CDR3 contains 14 residues. In DNA form, the CDR3 reads TGTGCCAGCAGTGAAGGGGGGTACCAAGAGACCCAGTACTTC. It codes for CASSEGGYQETQYF.

This clonotype has at least ten counts. This chain uses TRBV6-1 with TRBJ2-3; D is ambiguous. Trimming took off 0 bases at V and 5 bases at J, with 6 bases between the two ends. From germline, CDR1 is MNHNS and CDR2 SASEGT. CDR3 length: 13 residues. CDR3 bases: TGTGCCAGCAGTGAAGCGCGGATAGATACGCAGTATTTT. The encoded protein is CASSEARIDTQYF.

In its sample, this clonotype was seen many times. The chain carries TRBV12-3 or TRBV12-4 and TRBJ1-2, with D unclear. Trimming cost V 2 bases and J 4 bases, with 8 bases left between them. The CDR3 consists of 13 residues. The CDR3 DNA is TGTGCCAGCAGTTTACCCGGGGTCTATGGCTACACCTTC. It is translated as CASSLPGVYGYTF.

This clonotype was picked up many times. The chain couples TRBV5-1 to TRBJ2-7; 13 nucleotides agree with TRBD2. The ends lost 5 bases at V and 1 base at J; junction bases unmatched: 12. This CDR3 has 18 residues. CDR1 and CDR2 (germline): SGHRS, YFSETQ. CDR3 nucleotides: TGCGCCAGCAGGGGGTCAGGACTAGCGGGAGTTGGGTCCTACGAGCAGTACTTC. Amino acids: CASRGSGLAGVGSYEQYF.

Only one count was recorded for this clonotype. A read error may be the cause here, since a much bigger clone is one base away. The chain joins TRBV12-3 or TRBV12-4 to TRBJ1-5; 10 bases are shared with TRBD1. The junction had 3 bases not matched to a gene; V was cut back by 2 bases and J by 5 bases. This CDR3 comprises 15 residues. The CDR3: CASSLNGTGDQPQHF. CDR3 bases: TGTGCCAGCAGTTTAAACGGGACAGGGGATCAGCCCCAGCATTTT.

V usage is TRBV5-1 and J usage is TRBJ2-5; the match to TRBD2 covers 14 bases. J gave up 4 bases and V 4 bases, and 6 bases lay outside the gene matches. The V gene's germline CDR1 is SGHRS and CDR2 YFSETQ. The CDR3 totals 16 residues. The CDR3 bases are TGCGCCAGCAGCACGGGACTAGCGGGAGTTGGAGAGACCCAGTACTTC. Protein: CASSTGLAGVGETQYF.

Only a few counts were recorded for this clonotype. This chain links TRBV19 with TRBJ1-5, with TRBD1 identical over 8 bases. The CDR3 spans 16 residues. Germline V gene lookup returns CDR1 LNHDA and CDR2 SQIVND (reference sequence). J lost 3 bases, V lost 5 bases, and 9 bases had no gene match. The CDR3 sequence is CASSRPTGVTNQPQHF. CDR3 DNA sequence: TGTGCCAGTAGTCGCCCGACAGGGGTTACCAATCAGCCCCAGCATTTT.

This clonotype has at least ten counts. This chain uses TRBV13 with TRBJ2-3; TRBD2 aligns across 13 bases. The CDR3 totals 16 residues. The germline gives CDR1 PRHDT, CDR2 FYEKMQ (reference sequence). After removal of 4 bases from V and 3 bases from J, the junction contained 4 bases not matched to a gene. CDR3 loop: CASSSWTSGSTDTQYF. CDR3 coding DNA: TGTGCCAGCAGCTCCTGGACTAGCGGGAGTACAGATACGCAGTATTTT.

The V and J genes are TRBV9 and TRBJ1-6; 9 positions agree with TRBD1. The CDR3 contains 15 residues. The V gene end was trimmed by 0 bases and the J gene end by 10 bases; junction bases not matched to a gene: 5. Germline CDR1 SGDLS, CDR2 YYNGEE. This CDR3 is CASSVDRTGASPLHF. The CDR3 DNA is TGTGCCAGCAGCGTAGACAGGACAGGGGCCTCACCCCTCCACTTT. Full variable domain (remainder filled in from reference TRBV9 and TRBJ1-6): DSGVTQTPKHLITATGQRVTLRCSPRSGDLSVYWYQQSLDQGLQFLIQYYNGEERAKGNILERFSAQQFPDLHSELNLSSLELGDSALYFCASSVDRTGASPLHFGNGTRLTVT.

This clonotype was seen ten or more times. This rearrangement joins TRBV6-5 to TRBJ2-3; the D is unclear. CDR3 length: 14 residues. The germline CDR1 and CDR2 sequences are MNHEY and SVGAGI. The V end lost 3 bases, the J end lost 0 bases, and 7 bases lay between the germline ends. CDR3 nucleotides: TGTGCCAGCAGTTATCAAGGGAGCACAGATACGCAGTATTTT. This translates into CASSYQGSTDTQYF.

Notes on this clonotype: The CDR3 end shows no conserved phenylalanine or tryptophan, and so a read error is likely. V and J are TRBV27 and TRBJ2-4; perhaps D is TRBD1 or TRBD2 (7 bases each). The length of the CDR3 is 19 residues. V lost 5 bases to trimming and J lost 2 bases, with 25 bases between them. Germline V CDR1 and CDR2: MNHEY, SMNVEV (reference sequence). As DNA, the CDR3 is TGTGCCAGCAGTGCGACAGGGAGGGGGCAGGGGTGGACCAAAAACATTCAGTACCTC. Residues: CASSATGRGQGWTKNIQYL.